This T cell receptor (beta chain) was retrieved from a study of T cell changes during pregnancy in multiple sclerosis. Sequencing was performed with immunoSEQ multiplex PCR; in TCRdb, only in-frame clones are kept and a portion is missing. Here the sample spans some 46,000 clones, 92% being singletons. This CDR3 spans 15 amino acids. V was pared by 4 bases and J by 5 bases, with 4 bases of the junction left unmatched. CDR1 and CDR2 (germline): WSHSY, SAAADI. The rearrangement links TRBV10-2 to TRBJ2-2; TRBD2 matches 10 bases. The source of this sequence is a female donor with multiple sclerosis, enrolled in a pregnancy study. The sample in question was peripheral blood, obtained in the third trimester of pregnancy. CDR3 in amino acids: CASSVASGRTGELFF. CDR3 sequence (DNA): TGCGCCAGCAGTGTGGCTAGCGGGAGAACCGGGGAGCTGTTTTTT.